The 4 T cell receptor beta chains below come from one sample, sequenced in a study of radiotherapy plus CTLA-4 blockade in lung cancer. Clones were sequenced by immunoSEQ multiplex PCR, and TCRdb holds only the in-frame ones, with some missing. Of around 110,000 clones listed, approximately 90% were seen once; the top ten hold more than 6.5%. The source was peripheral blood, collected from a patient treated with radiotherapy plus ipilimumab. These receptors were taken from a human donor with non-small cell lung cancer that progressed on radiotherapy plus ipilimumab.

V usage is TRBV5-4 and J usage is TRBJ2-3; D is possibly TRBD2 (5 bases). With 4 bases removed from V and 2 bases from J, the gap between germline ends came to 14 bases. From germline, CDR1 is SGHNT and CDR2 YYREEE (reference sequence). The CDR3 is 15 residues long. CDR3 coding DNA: TGTGCCAGCAGCATGGGAGAGGATTCCACAGATACGCAGTATTTT. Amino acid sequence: CASSMGEDSTDTQYF.

CDR3 nucleotide sequence: TGTGCCAGCAGCTTAGTTGGCGTTGGGACAAAACTGGATACGCAGTATTTT. Its translation: CASSLVGVGTKLDTQYF. The chain employs TRBV7-2 and TRBJ2-3, with D tentatively TRBD1 (6 bases). Germline V lookup: CDR1 SGHTA, CDR2 FQGNSA. The CDR3 runs 17 residues. V lost 1 base, J lost 6 bases, and 20 bases lay in between.

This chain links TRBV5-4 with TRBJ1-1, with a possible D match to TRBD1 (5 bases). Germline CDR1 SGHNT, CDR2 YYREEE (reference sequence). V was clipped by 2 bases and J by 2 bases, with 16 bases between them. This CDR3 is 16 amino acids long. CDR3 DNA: TGTGCCAGCAGCTTTGGGACTGGCCAACCCAACACTGAAGCTTTCTTT. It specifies CASSFGTGQPNTEAFF. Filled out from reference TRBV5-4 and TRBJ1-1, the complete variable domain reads ETGVTQSPTHLIKTRGQQVTLRCSSQSGHNTVSWYQQALGQGPQFIFQYYREEENGRGNFPPRFSGLQFPNYSSELNVNALELDDSALYLCASSFGTGQPNTEAFFGQGTRLTVV.

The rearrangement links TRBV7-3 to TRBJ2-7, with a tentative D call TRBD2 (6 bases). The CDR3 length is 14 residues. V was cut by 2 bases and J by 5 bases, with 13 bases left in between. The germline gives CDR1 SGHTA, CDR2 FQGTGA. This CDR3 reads CASSLRAGKDEQYF. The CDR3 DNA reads TGTGCCAGCAGCTTACGGGCGGGAAAAGACGAGCAGTACTTC.